A selection of T cell receptor beta chains follows, all from one sample in a study of T cell changes during pregnancy in multiple sclerosis. Libraries were prepared by immunoSEQ multiplex PCR; TCRdb keeps only in-frame clonotypes and omits some of them. Of some 54,000 clones in the sample, roughly 94% were seen once. The sample was CD8+ T cells from peripheral blood mononuclear cells, taken in the third trimester of pregnancy. These TCRs come from a female donor with multiple sclerosis, enrolled in a pregnancy study. CDR3s include the opening cysteine and the closing phenylalanine or tryptophan. Each record gives: V gene, clone size, CDR3 length, J gene, D gene, CDR3 DNA, CDR3 protein. A D gene is named only where the DNA matches it firmly. Where a row states a size, it is once, few, many or the class of an expanded clone; other rows omit it.

>TRBV28|-|15|TRBJ2-5|-
TGTGCCAGCAGTTTGCGCGGGGAGCGCCAAGAGACCCAGTACTTC
CASSLRGERQETQYF
>TRBV5-1|-|17|TRBJ2-3|TRBD1
TGCGCCAGCAGCCGACCACGGGACAGGGAGAGCACAGATACGCAGTATTTT
CASSRPRDRESTDTQYF
>TRBV13|once|11|TRBJ2-7|-
TGTGCCAGCAGCTTCGGCTACGAGCAGTACTTC
CASSFGYEQYF
>TRBV30|-|16|TRBJ2-1|TRBD2
TGTGCCTGGAGTGTACGTGGTAGCGGGATGGTGAATGAGCAGTTCTTC
CAWSVRGSGMVNEQFF
>TRBV19|-|13|TRBJ2-7|-
TGTGCCAGTGGCTTGGGCGCCGCCTACGAGCAGTACTTC
CASGLGAAYEQYF
>TRBV5-1|-|11|TRBJ2-7|-
TGCGCCAGCAGCTTGGCCGGCGAGCAGTACTTC
CASSLAGEQYF
>TRBV10-1|-|14|TRBJ2-2|-
TGCGCCAGCAGTAAACAGGGAAGGAGCGGGGAGCTGTTTTTT
CASSKQGRSGELFF
>TRBV5-1|-|16|TRBJ2-5|TRBD1
TGCGCCAGCAGCTTAGGACAGGGGTTGTTGGGGGAGACCCAGTACTTC
CASSLGQGLLGETQYF
>TRBV11-2|-|15|TRBJ2-7|TRBD1
TGTGCCAGCAGCTTAGAAGCAGGGGGCGAATGGGAGCAGTACTTC
CASSLEAGGEWEQYF
>TRBV7-6|-|17|TRBJ2-5|-
TGTGCCAGCAGCTTACCGGCTGCCTTGAGGGATCAAGAGACCCAGTACTTC
CASSLPAALRDQETQYF
>TRBV12-5|-|15|TRBJ2-5|-
TGTGCTAGTGGTTCGGGCACGGACAGAAGAGAGACCCAGTACTTC
CASGSGTDRRETQYF
>TRBV6-5|-|13|TRBJ1-3|-
TGTGCCAGCAGTTTGTACTCTGGAAACACCATATATTTT
CASSLYSGNTIYF
>TRBV4-3|once|18|TRBJ1-5|TRBD1
TGCGCCAGCAGCCAAGATCCCCCCACAGGGGCCAGCAATCAGCCCCAGCATTTT
CASSQDPPTGASNQPQHF